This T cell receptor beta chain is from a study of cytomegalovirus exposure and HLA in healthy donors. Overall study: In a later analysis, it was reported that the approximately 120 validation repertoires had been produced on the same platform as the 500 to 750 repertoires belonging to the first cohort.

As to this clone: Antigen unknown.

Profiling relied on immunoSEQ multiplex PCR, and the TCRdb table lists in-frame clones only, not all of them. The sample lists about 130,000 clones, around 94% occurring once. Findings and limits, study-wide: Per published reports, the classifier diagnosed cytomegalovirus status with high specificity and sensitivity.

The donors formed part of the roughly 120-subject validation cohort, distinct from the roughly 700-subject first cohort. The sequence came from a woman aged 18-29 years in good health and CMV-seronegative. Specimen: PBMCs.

CDR3 in amino acids: CASSLALFQETQYF. In DNA form, the CDR3 reads TGTGCCAGCAGCTTAGCTCTTTTTCAAGAGACCCAGTACTTC. The chain couples TRBV7-9 to TRBJ2-5, with D unclear. There are 14 residues in the CDR3. Germline lookup yields CDR1 SEHNR and CDR2 FQNEAQ (reference sequence). V lost 0 bases and J lost 2, with 7 bases in between. Together with reference TRBV7-9 and TRBJ2-5, the CDR3 gives the full variable domain: DTGVSQNPRHKITKRGQNVTFRCDPISEHNRLYWYRQTLGQGPEFLTYFQNEAQLEKSRLLSDRFSAERPKGSFSTLEIQRTEQGDSAMYLCASSLALFQETQYFGPGTRLLVL.